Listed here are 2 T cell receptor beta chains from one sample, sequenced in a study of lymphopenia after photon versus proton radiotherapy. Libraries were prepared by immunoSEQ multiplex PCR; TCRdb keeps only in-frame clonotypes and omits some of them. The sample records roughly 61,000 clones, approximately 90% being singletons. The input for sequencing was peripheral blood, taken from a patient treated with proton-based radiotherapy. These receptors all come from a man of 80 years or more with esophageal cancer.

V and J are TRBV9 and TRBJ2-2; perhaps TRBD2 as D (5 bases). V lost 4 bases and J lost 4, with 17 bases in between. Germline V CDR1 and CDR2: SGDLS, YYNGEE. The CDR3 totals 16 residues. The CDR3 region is CASSPIARASTGELFF. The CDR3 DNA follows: TGTGCCAGCAGCCCTATTGCGAGGGCGAGCACCGGGGAGCTGTTTTTT.

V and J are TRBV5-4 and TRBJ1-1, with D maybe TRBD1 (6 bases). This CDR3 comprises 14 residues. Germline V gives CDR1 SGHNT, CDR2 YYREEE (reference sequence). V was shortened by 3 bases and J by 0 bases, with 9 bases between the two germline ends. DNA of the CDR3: TGTGCCAGCAGCTATGACAGGATGAACACTGAAGCTTTCTTT. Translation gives CASSYDRMNTEAFF.